Below, one T cell receptor (beta chain) is given with its context. The V gene's germline CDR1 is SGHRS and CDR2 YFSETQ. The V and J ends lost 3 bases and 0 bases respectively, with 9 bases between them. The CDR3 has 14 residues. This entry belongs to a study of identical twins. Each CDR3 protein is one row after TCRdb ran MiXCR on the 5' RACE reads. The sample lists around 370,000 distinct CDR3 sequences, around 9.7% occurring once. The sequencing input was naive T cells sorted from blood. This TCR was recovered from a woman in her forties or fifties in good health. The chain uses TRBV5-1 and TRBJ1-2, with D tentatively TRBD1 (5 bases). CDR3 DNA: TGCGCCAGCAGCTCGTGGGGCTCTAACTATGGCTACACCTTC. Residues: CASSSWGSNYGYTF. Based on the CDR3 plus reference TRBV5-1 and TRBJ1-2, the full variable domain is KAGVTQTPRYLIKTRGQQVTLSCSPISGHRSVSWYQQTPGQGLQFLFEYFSETQRNKGNFPGRFSGRQFSNSRSEMNVSTLELGDSALYLCASSSWGSNYGYTFGSGTRLTVV.